The sequence of this TCR beta chain was determined in a study of T cells in Graves' hyperthyroidism and ophthalmopathy. Study information: Peripheral blood draws took place at initial diagnosis, ahead of any treatment. Findings of the study overall: Model-based prediction identified ophthalmopathy a median around 6.5 months prior to its onset.

Sample collection date corresponds to first hyperthyroidism diagnosis, prior to any ophthalmopathy symptoms. More than 8.5 ml of fresh peripheral blood supplied the PBMCs. Researchers amplified the TCR beta CDR3 regions from RNA transcripts. HTBI primers were employed in a first-round RT-PCR of the TCR CDR3. Using its own MiXCR run on the multiplex PCR reads, TCRdb lists one record per CDR3 protein. The sample has approximately 370,000 distinct CDR3 sequences; about 17% are singletons. The germline V and J ends were trimmed by 0 bases and 9 bases, with 7 bases remaining between them. This CDR3 spans 12 amino acids. Germline lookup yields CDR1 LGHDT and CDR2 YNNKEL (reference sequence). In regard to this clonotype: Its antigen is undetermined.

The gene calls are TRBV3-1 and TRBJ2-3; D is ambiguous. The sequencing input was blood. The TCR originated in a woman aged 25 to 45 with Graves' hyperthyroidism that later progressed to Graves' ophthalmopathy. The CDR3 coding sequence is TGTGCCAGCAGCCAAGATTTCACAACGCAGTATTTT. Translation gives CASSQDFTTQYF.